Described below is a single T cell receptor (beta chain) sequence and its context. Its antigen is unidentified. Here immunoSEQ multiplex PCR was the method, and the copy in TCRdb shows in-frame clones only, minus some. Among 200,000 or so clones, 84% were seen once, and the ten largest hold roughly 7%. This CDR3 region has 11 residues. Trimming stripped 1 base from V and 3 bases from J, with 2 bases between. Germline V gene sequence: CDR1 SGHRS, CDR2 YFSETQ. The entry originates in a study of cytomegalovirus exposure and HLA in healthy donors. Study information: The use of the same platform for the 110 or so validation repertoires and the approximately 690 first-cohort repertoires was reported by a later analysis.

A roughly 120-subject validation cohort, separate from the approximately 670-subject first cohort, supplied the donors. Study-wide points: According to a subsequent analysis, TCR clusters from the first cohort were inclined to appear together in the 110 or so validation repertoires. Cytomegalovirus association was listed for under 200 TCR beta chains.

This TCR was sampled from a man aged 18 to 35 in good health and CMV-seropositive. The specimen was PBMCs. The chain uses TRBV5-1 and TRBJ2-7; D unresolved. The CDR3 here is CASSLYYEQYF. The CDR3 coding sequence is TGCGCCAGCAGCTTGTACTACGAGCAGTACTTC. The complete variable domain, with remaining parts taken from reference TRBV5-1 and TRBJ2-7, reads KAGVTQTPRYLIKTRGQQVTLSCSPISGHRSVSWYQQTPGQGLQFLFEYFSETQRNKGNFPGRFSGRQFSNSRSEMNVSTLELGDSALYLCASSLYYEQYFGPGTRLTVT.